This paragraph reports one T cell receptor (beta chain). The antigen is undetermined. The source of the sample is a study of T cell responses to AZD1222 COVID-19 vaccine. Study-wide background: Second-dose schedules of about 4 or about 12 weeks were combined. Overall study findings and caveats: Close to half of all spike-specific TCRs reportedly target regions of the variants that are unmutated. It should be noted that donors were predominantly white British and more often female, and clonal diversity was possibly underestimated.

Profiled with immunoSEQ multiplex PCR; TCRdb holds only in-frame clones, not every one. The table records 130,000 to 150,000 clones, around 89% of them present only once. This CDR3 contains 15 residues. Deletions cut 2 bases from V and 4 bases from J, with 14 bases between. The germline gives CDR1 LNHDA, CDR2 SQIVND (reference sequence). The chain joins TRBV19 to TRBJ1-2; D gene unclear. The sequence was collected from an adult in good health. The material sequenced was peripheral blood, taken on day 0 of AZD1222 vaccination. CDR3 protein: CASSIPGNLVYGYTF. CDR3 DNA sequence: TGTGCCAGTAGTATACCCGGAAACCTGGTCTATGGCTACACCTTC.